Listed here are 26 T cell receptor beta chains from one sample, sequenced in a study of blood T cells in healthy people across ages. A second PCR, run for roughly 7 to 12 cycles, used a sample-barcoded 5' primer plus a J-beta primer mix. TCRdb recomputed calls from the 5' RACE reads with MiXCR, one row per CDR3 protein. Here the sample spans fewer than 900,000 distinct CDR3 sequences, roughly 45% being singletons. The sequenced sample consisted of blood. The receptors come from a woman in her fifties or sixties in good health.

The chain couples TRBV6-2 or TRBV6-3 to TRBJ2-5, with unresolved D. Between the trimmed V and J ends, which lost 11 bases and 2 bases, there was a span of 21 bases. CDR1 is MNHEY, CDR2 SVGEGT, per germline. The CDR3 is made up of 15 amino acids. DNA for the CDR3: TGTGCCTCCGGTGCCCCCGACGTAAGTCAAGAGACCCAGTACTTC. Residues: CASGAPDVSQETQYF.

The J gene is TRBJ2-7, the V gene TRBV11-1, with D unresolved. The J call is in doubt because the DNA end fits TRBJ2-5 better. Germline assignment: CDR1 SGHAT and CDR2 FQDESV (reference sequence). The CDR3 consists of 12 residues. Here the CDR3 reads CASSTELETQYF. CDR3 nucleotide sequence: TGTGCCAGCAGCACAGAGTTGGAGACCCAGTACTTC.

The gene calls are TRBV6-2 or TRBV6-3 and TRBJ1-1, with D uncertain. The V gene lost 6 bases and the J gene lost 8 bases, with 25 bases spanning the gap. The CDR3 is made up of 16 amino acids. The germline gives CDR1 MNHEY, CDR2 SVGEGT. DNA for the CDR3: TGTGCCAGCAGACCCTTACGACCCTTTCAGGCCACCGAAGCTTTCTTT. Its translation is CASRPLRPFQATEAFF.

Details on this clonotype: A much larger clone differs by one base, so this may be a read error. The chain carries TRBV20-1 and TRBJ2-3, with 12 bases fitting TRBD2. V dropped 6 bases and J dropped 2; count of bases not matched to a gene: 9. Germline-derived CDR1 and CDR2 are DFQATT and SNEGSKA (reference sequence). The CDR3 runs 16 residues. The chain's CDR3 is CSAQFGLAGSTDTQYF. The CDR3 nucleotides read TGCAGTGCCCAGTTCGGACTAGCGGGATCCACAGATACGCAGTATTTT.

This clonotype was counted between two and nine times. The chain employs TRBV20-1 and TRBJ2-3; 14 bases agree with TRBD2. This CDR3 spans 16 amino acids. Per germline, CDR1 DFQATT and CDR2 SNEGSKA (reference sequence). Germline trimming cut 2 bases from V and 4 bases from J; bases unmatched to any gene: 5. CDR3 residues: CSARTGTSGSSDTQYF. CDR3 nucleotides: TGCAGTGCTAGAACCGGGACTAGCGGGAGTTCAGATACGCAGTATTTT.

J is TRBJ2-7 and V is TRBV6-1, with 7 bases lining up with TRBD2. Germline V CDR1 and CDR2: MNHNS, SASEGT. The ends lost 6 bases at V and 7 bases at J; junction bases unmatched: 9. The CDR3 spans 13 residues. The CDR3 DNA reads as TGTGCCAGCAGAAGGGGCGCGGGAGATGAGCAGTACTTC. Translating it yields CASRRGAGDEQYF.

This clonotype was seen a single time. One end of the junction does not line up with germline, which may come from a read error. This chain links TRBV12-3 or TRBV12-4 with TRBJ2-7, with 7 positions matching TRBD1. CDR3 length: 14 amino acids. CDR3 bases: TGTGCCGGCAGTTCCCGGGACAGCTCCTACGAGCAGTACTTC. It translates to CAGSSRDSSYEQYF.

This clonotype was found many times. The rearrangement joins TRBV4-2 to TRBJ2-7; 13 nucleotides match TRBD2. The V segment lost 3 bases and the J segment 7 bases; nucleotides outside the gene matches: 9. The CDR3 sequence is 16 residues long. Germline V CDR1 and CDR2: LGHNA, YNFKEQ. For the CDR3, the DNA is TGTGCCAGCAGCCAGGATACTAGCGGGAGGGCAAGGGAGCAGTACTTC. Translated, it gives CASSQDTSGRAREQYF.

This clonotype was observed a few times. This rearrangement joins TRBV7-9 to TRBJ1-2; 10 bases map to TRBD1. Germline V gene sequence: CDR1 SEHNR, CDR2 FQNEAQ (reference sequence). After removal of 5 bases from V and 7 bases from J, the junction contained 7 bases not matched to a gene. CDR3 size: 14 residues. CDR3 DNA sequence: TGTGCCAGCAGCAAGGGACAGGGGAGTGGTGGCTACACCTTC. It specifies CASSKGQGSGGYTF. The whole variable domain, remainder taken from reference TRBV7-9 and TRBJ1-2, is DTGVSQNPRHKITKRGQNVTFRCDPISEHNRLYWYRQTLGQGPEFLTYFQNEAQLEKSRLLSDRFSAERPKGSFSTLEIQRTEQGDSAMYLCASSKGQGSGGYTFGSGTRLTVV.

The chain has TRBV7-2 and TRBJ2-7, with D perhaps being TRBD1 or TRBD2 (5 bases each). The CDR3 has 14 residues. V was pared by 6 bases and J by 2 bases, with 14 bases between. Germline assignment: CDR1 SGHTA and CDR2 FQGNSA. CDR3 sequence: CASRTGTETYEQYF. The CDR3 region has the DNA TGTGCCAGCAGGACCGGGACGGAGACCTACGAGCAGTACTTC.

CDR3 in DNA: TGCAGTGCTAGTAGACAAGCGGGGGCCAGAGGGGAGCAGTTCTTC. Translated, it gives CSASRQAGARGEQFF. The chain is built from TRBV20-1 and TRBJ2-1, with 8 bases fitting TRBD2. Germline CDR1 and CDR2: DFQATT and SNEGSKA (reference sequence). Trimming removed 3 bases from V and 10 bases from J; junction bases left unmatched: 14. The CDR3 spans 15 residues.

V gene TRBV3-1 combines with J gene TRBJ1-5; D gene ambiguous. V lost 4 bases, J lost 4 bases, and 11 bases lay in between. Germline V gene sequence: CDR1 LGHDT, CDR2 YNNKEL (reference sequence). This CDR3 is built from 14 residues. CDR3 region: CASSPRIGNQPQHF. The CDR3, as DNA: TGTGCCAGCAGCCCCCGGATCGGGAATCAGCCCCAGCATTTT.

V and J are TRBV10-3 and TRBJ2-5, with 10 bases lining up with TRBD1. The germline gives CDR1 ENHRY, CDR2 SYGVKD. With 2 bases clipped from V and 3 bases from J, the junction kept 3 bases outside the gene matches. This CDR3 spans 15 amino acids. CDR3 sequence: CAISEPGQGEETQYF. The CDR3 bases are TGTGCCATCAGTGAGCCCGGACAGGGGGAAGAGACCCAGTACTTC.

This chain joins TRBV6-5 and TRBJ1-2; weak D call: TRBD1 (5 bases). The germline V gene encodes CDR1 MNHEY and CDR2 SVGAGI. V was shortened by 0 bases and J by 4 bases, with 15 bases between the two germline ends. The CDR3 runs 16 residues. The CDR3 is CASSYSTIGGGYGYTF. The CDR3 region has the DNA TGTGCCAGCAGTTACTCGACCATAGGTGGGGGCTATGGCTACACCTTC.

The CDR3 region has the DNA TGTGCCACCAGCAGTGATTTCGGCGGGACTGAAGCTTTCTTT. It translates to CATSSDFGGTEAFF. The V gene is TRBV15, the J gene TRBJ1-1; D is unresolved. Trimming pared 3 bases from V and 5 bases from J, leaving 13 bases between. The CDR3 runs 14 residues. The germline CDR1 and CDR2 sequences are LNHNV and YYDKDF (reference sequence).

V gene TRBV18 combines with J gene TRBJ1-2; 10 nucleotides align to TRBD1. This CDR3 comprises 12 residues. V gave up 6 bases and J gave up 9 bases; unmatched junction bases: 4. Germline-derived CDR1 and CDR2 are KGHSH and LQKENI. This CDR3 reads CASSTDRGSYTF. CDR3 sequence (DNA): TGTGCCAGCTCGACGGACAGGGGGAGCTACACCTTC.

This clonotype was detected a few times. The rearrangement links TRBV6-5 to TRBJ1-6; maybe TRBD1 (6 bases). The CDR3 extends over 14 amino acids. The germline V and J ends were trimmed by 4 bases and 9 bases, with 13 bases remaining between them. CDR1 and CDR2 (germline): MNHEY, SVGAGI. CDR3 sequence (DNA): TGTGCCAGCAGTTTAGGGGGGCAGGGTTCACCCCTCCACTTT. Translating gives CASSLGGQGSPLHF.

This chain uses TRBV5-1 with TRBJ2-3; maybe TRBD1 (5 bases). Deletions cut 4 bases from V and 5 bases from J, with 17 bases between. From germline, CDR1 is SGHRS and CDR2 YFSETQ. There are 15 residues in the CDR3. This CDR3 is CASSQADGAGDTQYF. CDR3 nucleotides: TGCGCCAGCAGCCAGGCAGATGGGGCAGGAGATACGCAGTATTTT.

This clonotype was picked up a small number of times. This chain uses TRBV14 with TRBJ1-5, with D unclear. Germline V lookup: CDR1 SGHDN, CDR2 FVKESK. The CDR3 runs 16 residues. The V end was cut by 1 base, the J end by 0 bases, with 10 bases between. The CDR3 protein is CASSQVLTVSNQPQHF. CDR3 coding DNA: TGTGCCAGCAGCCAAGTTTTAACGGTTAGCAATCAGCCCCAGCATTTT.

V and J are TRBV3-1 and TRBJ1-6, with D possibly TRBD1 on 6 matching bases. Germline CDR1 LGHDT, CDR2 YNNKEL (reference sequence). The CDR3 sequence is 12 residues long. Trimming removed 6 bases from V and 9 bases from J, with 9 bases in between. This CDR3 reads CASSSGASPLHF. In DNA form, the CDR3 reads TGTGCCAGCAGTTCAGGGGCTTCACCCCTCCACTTT. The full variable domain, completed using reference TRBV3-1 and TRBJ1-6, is DTAVSQTPKYLVTQMGNDKSIKCEQNLGHDTMYWYKQDSKKFLKIMFSYNNKELIINETVPNRFSPKSPDKAHLNLHINSLELGDSAVYFCASSSGASPLHFGNGTRLTVT.

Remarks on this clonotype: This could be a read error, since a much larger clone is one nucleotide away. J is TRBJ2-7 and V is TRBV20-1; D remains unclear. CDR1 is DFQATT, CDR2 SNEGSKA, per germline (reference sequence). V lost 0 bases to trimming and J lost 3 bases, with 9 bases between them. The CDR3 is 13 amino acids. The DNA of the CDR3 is TGCAGTGCTAGAGATTCTGTTTTCTACGAGCAGTACTTC. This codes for CSARDSVFYEQYF.

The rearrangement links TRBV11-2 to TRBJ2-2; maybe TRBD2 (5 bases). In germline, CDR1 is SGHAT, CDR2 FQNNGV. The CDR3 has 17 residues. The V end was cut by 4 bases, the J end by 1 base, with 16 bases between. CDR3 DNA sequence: TGTGCCAGCAGCTCAATAGGGTATGGACTGAACACCGGGGAGCTGTTTTTT. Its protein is CASSSIGYGLNTGELFF.

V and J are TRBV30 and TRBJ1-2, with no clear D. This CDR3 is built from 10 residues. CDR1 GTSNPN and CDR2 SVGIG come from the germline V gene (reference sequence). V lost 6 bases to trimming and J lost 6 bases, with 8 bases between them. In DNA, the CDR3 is TGTGCCTGCGGCAGGCATGGCTACACCTTC. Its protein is CACGRHGYTF.

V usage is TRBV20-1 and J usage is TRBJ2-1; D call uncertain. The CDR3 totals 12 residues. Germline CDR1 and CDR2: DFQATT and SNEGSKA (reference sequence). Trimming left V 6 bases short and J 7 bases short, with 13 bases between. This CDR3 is CSAPSRMNEQFF. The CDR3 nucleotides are TGCAGTGCCCCAAGTAGGATGAATGAGCAGTTCTTC.

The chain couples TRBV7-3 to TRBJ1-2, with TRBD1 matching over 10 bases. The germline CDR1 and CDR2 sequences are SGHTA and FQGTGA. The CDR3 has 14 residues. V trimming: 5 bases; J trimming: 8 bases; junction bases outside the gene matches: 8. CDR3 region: CASSVGTGALGYTF. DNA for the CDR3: TGTGCCAGCAGCGTGGGGACAGGGGCATTGGGCTACACCTTC.

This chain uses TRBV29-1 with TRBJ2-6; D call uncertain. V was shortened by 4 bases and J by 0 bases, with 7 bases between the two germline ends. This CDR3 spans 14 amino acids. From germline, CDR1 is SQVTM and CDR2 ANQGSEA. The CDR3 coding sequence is TGCAGCGTTGCTCCTCTCTCTGGGGCCAACGTCCTGACTTTC. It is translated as CSVAPLSGANVLTF. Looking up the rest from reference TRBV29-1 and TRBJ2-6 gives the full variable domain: SAVISQKPSRDICQRGTSLTIQCQVDSQVTMMFWYRQQPGQSLTLIATANQGSEATYESGFVIDKFPISRPNLTFSTLTVSNMSPEDSSIYLCSVAPLSGANVLTFGAGSRLTVL.